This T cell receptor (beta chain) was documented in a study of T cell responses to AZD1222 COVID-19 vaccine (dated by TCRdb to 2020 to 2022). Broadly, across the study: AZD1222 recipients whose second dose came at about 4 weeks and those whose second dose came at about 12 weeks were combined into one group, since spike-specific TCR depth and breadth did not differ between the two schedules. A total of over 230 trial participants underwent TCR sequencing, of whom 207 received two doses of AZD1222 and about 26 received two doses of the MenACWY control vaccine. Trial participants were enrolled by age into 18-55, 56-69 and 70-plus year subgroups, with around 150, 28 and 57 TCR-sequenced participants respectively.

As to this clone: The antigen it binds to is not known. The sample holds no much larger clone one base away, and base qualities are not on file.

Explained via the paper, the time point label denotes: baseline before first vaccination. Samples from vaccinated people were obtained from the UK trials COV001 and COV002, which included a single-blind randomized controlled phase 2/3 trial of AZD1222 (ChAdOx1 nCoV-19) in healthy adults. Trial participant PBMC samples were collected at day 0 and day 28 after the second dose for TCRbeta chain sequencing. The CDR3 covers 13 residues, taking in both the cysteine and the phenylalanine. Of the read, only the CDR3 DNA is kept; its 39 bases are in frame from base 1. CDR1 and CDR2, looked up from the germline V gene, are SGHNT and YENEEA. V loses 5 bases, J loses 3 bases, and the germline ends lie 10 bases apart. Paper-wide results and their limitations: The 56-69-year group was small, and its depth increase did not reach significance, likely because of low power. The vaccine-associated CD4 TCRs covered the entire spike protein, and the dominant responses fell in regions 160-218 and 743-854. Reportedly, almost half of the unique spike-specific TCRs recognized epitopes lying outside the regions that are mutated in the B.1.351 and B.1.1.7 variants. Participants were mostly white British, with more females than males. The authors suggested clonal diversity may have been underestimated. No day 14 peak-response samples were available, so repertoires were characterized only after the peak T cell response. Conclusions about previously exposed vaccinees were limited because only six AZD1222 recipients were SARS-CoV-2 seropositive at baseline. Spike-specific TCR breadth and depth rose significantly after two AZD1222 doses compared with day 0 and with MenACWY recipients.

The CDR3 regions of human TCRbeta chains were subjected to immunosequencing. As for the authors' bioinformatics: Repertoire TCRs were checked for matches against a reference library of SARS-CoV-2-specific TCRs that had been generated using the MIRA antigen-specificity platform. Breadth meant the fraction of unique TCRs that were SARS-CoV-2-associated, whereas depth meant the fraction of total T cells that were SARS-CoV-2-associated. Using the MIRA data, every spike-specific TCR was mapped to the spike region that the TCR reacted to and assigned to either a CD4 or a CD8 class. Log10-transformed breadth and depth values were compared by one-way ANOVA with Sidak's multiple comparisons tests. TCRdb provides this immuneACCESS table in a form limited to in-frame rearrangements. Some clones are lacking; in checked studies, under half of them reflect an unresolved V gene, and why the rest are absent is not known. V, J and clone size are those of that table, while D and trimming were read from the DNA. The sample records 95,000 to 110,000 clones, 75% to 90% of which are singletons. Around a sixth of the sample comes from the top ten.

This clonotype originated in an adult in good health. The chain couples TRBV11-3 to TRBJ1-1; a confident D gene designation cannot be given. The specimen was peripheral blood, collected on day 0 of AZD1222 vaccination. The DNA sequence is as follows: TGTGCCAGCAGCAGTAGGAGATACACTGAAGCTTTCTTT. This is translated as CASSSRRYTEAFF.